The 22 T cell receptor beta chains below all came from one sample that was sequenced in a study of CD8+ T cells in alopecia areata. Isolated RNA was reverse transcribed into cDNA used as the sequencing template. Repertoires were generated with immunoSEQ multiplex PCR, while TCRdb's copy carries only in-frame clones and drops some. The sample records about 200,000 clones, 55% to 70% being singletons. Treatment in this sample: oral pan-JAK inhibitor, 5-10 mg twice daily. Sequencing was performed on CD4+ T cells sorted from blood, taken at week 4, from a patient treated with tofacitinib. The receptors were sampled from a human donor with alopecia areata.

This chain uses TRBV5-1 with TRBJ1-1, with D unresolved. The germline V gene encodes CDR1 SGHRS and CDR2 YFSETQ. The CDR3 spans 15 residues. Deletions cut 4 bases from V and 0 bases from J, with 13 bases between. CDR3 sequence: CASSPPTEMNTEAFF. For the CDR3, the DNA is TGCGCCAGCAGCCCACCGACGGAAATGAACACTGAAGCTTTCTTT.

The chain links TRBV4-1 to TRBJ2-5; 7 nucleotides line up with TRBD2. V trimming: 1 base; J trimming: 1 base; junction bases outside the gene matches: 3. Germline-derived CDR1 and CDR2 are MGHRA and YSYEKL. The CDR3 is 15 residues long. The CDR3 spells CASSQVGLVQETQYF. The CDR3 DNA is TGCGCCAGCAGCCAAGTTGGACTAGTCCAAGAGACCCAGTACTTC.

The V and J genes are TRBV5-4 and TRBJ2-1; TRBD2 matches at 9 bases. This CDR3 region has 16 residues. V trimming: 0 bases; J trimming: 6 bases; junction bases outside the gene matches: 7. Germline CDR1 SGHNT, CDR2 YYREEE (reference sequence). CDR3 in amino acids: CASSLESSSGVNEQFF. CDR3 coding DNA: TGTGCCAGCAGCTTGGAGAGCTCTAGCGGGGTCAATGAGCAGTTCTTC.

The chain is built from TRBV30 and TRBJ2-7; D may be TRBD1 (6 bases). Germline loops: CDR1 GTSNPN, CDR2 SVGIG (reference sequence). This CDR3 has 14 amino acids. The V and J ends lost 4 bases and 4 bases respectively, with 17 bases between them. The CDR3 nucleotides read TGTGCCTGGATGGGGACGACAGGTGGATACGAGCAGTACTTC. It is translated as CAWMGTTGGYEQYF.

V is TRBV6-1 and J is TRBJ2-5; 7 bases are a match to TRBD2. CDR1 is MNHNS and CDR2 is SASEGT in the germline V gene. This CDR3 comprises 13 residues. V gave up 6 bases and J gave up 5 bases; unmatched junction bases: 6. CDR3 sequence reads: CASRPRGGETQYF. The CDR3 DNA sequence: TGTGCCAGCAGACCCCGGGGAGGGGAGACCCAGTACTTC.

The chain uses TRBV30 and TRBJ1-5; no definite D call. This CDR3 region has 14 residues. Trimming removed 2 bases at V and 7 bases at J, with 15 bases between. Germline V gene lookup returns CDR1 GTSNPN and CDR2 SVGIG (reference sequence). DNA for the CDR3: TGTGCCTGGAGTAACGGGGTACCCGGGCAGCCCCAGCATTTT. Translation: CAWSNGVPGQPQHF.

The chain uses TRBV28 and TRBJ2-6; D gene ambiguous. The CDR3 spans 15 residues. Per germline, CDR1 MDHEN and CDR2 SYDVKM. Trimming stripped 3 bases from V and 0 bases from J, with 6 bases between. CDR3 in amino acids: CASSFQSSGANVLTF. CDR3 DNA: TGTGCCAGCAGTTTTCAAAGCTCTGGGGCCAACGTCCTGACTTTC.

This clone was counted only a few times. The CDR3 here is CASSEYEQETQYF. CDR3 nucleotide sequence: TGTGCCAGCAGTGAATATGAGCAAGAGACCCAGTACTTC. The V call is TRBV2, the J call TRBJ2-5; D uncertain. Between the trimmed V and J ends, which lost 2 bases and 2 bases, there was a span of 6 bases. This CDR3 contains 13 residues. The V gene's germline CDR1 is SNHLY and CDR2 FYNNEI.

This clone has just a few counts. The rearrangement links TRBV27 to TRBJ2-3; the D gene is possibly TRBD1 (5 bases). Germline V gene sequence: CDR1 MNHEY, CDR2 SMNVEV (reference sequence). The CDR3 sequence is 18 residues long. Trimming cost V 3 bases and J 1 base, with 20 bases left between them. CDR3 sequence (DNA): TGTGCCAGCAGTTTTGTACGGCAGGGAATTGGGGGCACAGATACGCAGTATTTT. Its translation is CASSFVRQGIGGTDTQYF.

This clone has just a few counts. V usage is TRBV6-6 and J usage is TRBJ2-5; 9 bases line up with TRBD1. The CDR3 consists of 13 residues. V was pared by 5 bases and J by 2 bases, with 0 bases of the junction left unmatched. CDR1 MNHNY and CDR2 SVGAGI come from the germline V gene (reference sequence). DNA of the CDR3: TGTGCCAGCAGTGACAGGGGGCAAGAGACCCAGTACTTC. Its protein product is CASSDRGQETQYF.

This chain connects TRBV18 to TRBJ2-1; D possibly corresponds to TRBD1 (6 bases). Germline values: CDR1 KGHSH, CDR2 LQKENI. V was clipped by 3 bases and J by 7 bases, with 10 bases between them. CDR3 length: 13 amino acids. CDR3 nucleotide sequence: TGTGCCAGCTCACCTCTTACAGGGAATGAGCAGTTCTTC. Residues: CASSPLTGNEQFF. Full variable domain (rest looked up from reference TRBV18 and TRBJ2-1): NAGVMQNPRHLVRRRGQEARLRCSPMKGHSHVYWYRQLPEEGLKFMVYLQKENIIDESGMPKERFSAEFPKEGPSILRIQQVVRGDSAAYFCASSPLTGNEQFFGPGTRLTVL.

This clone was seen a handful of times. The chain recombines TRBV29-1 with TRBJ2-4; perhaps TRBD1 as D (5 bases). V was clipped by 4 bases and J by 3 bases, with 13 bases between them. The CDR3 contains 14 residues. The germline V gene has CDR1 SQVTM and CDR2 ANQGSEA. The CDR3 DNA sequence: TGCAGCGTTGTCCCAGGGCTTGGCAAAAACATTCAGTACTTC. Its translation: CSVVPGLGKNIQYF.

The CDR3 here is CASEGQGTDTQYF. The DNA for the CDR3 is TGTGCCAGCGAGGGGCAAGGAACAGATACGCAGTATTTT. This chain joins TRBV7-9 and TRBJ2-3; D may match TRBD1 or TRBD2 (5 bases each). CDR1 is SEHNR, CDR2 FQNEAQ, per germline (reference sequence). The CDR3 spans 13 residues. Trimming shortened V by 8 bases and J by 3 bases, and 12 bases separated the two germline ends.

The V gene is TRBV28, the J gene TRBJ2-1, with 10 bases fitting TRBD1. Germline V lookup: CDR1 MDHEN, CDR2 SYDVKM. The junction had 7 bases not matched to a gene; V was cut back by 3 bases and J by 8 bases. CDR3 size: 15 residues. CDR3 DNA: TGTGCCAGCAGTTTCCGACAGGGGGCTAGAGATGAGCAGTTCTTC. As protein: CASSFRQGARDEQFF.

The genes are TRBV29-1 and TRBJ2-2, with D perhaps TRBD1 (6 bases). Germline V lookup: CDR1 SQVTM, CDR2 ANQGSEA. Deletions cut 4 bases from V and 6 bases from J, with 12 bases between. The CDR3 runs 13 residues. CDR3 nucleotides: TGCAGCGTTGCGACAGGTTCCCCCGGGGAGCTGTTTTTT. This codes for CSVATGSPGELFF.

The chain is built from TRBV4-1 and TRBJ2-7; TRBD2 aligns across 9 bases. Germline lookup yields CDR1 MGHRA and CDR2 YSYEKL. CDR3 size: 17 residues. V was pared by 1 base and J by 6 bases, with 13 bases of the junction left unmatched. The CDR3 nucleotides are TGCGCCAGCAGCCAAGGTCTTCGGGGTAGCGGGGGAAGCGAGCAGTACTTC. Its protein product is CASSQGLRGSGGSEQYF.

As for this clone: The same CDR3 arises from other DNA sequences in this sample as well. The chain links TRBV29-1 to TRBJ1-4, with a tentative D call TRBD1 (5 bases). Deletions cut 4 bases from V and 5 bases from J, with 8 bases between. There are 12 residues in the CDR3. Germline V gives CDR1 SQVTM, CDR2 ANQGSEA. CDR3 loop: CSVGWTNEKLFF. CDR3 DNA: TGCAGCGTTGGATGGACAAATGAAAAACTGTTTTTT.

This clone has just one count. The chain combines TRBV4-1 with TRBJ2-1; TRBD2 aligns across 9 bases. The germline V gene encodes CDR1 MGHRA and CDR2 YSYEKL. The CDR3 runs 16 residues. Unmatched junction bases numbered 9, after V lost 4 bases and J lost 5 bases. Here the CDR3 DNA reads TGCGCCAGCAGCCCCCTGGGACTAGCAACAAACAATGAGCAGTTCTTC. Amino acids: CASSPLGLATNNEQFF.

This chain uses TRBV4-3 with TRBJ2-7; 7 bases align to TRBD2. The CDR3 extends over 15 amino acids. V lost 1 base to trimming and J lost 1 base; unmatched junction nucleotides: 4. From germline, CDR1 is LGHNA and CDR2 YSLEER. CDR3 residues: CASSQGLAASYEQYF. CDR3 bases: TGCGCCAGCAGCCAAGGGCTAGCGGCATCCTACGAGCAGTACTTC.

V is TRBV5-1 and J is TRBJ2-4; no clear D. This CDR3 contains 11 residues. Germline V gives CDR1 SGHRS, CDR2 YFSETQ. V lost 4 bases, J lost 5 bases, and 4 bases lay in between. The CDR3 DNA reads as TGCGCCAGCAGCCGGGAAAACATTCAGTACTTC. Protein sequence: CASSRENIQYF.

In DNA, the CDR3 is TGTGCCAGCTCACCATGGGCCACCAGAGAGACCCAGTACTTC. Translation gives CASSPWATRETQYF. This chain joins TRBV18 and TRBJ2-5; D not resolved. From germline, CDR1 is KGHSH and CDR2 LQKENI. V was pared by 2 bases and J by 4 bases, with 11 bases between. This CDR3 contains 14 residues.

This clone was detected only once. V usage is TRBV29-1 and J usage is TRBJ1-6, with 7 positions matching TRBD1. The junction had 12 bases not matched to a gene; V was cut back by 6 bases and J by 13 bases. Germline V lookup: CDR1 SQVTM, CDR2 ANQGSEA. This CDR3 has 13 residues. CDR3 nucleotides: TGCAGCGTCCCGACAGGGACTTCTCCCCCCCTCCACTTT. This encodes CSVPTGTSPPLHF. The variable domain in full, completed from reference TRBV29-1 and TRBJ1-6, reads SAVISQKPSRDICQRGTSLTIQCQVDSQVTMMFWYRQQPGQSLTLIATANQGSEATYESGFVIDKFPISRPNLTFSTLTVSNMSPEDSSIYLCSVPTGTSPPLHFGNGTRLTVT.